This is a list of T cell receptor beta chains from one sample in a study of monozygotic twins with inflammatory bowel disease. TCRdb processed the 5' RACE reads again and assigns one entry to each CDR3 protein, with no DNA. Its table records under 350,000 distinct CDR3 sequences. The sample taken for sequencing was blood. These receptors were collected from a human donor with ulcerative colitis or Crohn's disease, or a healthy co-twin of an affected twin (not recorded which). Both conserved end residues are part of each CDR3.

CDR3 length,J gene,V gene,CDR3 protein
13,TRBJ2-4,TRBV7-2,CASSFKGKNIQYF
12,TRBJ2-1,TRBV20-1,CSARDQGYEQFF
15,TRBJ2-1,TRBV11-2,CASSLRQGVYNEQFF
16,TRBJ2-1,TRBV5-1,CASSLVAGDFYNEQFF
14,TRBJ2-7,TRBV20-1,CSAMDRTNSYEQYF
14,TRBJ2-7,TRBV7-9,CASSLESLAYEQYF
16,TRBJ2-3,TRBV5-6,CASSSLTGTGKDTQYF
15,TRBJ2-7,TRBV20-1,CSAKYSGLIYGEQYF
15,TRBJ2-2,TRBV12-3/TRBV12-4,CASRAGGANTGELFF
15,TRBJ2-3,TRBV7-2,CASSALRPSTDTQYF
15,TRBJ2-3,TRBV7-9,CASSPRDSYTDTQYF
14,TRBJ2-1,TRBV5-1,CASSWTGLQNEQFF
17,TRBJ2-3,TRBV27,CASSLSSWTGGSDTQYF
15,TRBJ1-5,TRBV5-1,CASSPGTGSNQPQHF
13,TRBJ2-3,TRBV7-2,CASSPQYTDTQYF
16,TRBJ2-5,TRBV4-3,CASSQAYPGVGETQYF
16,TRBJ1-2,TRBV10-3,CAISEFPPGRTYGYTF
13,TRBJ1-1,TRBV20-1,CSARAHLNTEAFF
14,TRBJ2-3,TRBV29-1,CSVGSRGVTDTQYF
16,TRBJ2-6,TRBV5-1,CASSLVAGVGANVLTF
12,TRBJ2-1,TRBV12-3/TRBV12-4,CASSFLVDEQFF
15,TRBJ1-4,TRBV5-6,CASSLNSKGDEKLFF
12,TRBJ1-1,TRBV5-5,CASSQWGTEAFF
16,TRBJ2-1,TRBV4-3,CASSQDGRDLSDEQFF
13,TRBJ1-6,TRBV6-1,CASSRDRDSPLHF
17,TRBJ2-2,TRBV7-2,CASSLASGPLRAGELFF
19,TRBJ2-3,TRBV11-2,CASSANRLAGGTRTDTQYF
14,TRBJ1-2,TRBV6-1,CASTTGGVEDGYTF
16,TRBJ2-5,TRBV28,CASSSPGSRTSETQYF
15,TRBJ2-7,TRBV6-1,CASSERPALSYEQYF
14,TRBJ2-7,TRBV27,CASSFGTGLWEQYF
19,TRBJ2-1,TRBV5-6,CASRFGALARQRSYNEQFF
15,TRBJ2-2,TRBV6-1,CASSELGANTGELFF
13,TRBJ2-1,TRBV24-1,CATRAGGGNEQFF
17,TRBJ2-7,TRBV5-1,CASSLDGLAGTTYEQYF
15,TRBJ2-3,TRBV4-2,CASSQPSGLTDTQYF
15,TRBJ1-1,TRBV18,CASSPQEGVNTEAFF
16,TRBJ2-7,TRBV6-2/TRBV6-3,CASSQASGTGRYEQYF
20,TRBJ1-2,TRBV10-3,CAITDAYQTGAPSYFYGYTF
14,TRBJ2-4,TRBV12-3/TRBV12-4,CASRTGKAKNIQYF
17,TRBJ2-1,TRBV7-2,CASSLGRWASGGAGQFF
14,TRBJ1-1,TRBV5-1,CASSLDSVNTEAFF
13,TRBJ2-7,TRBV6-2/TRBV6-3,CASSSRQTYEQYF
16,TRBJ2-1,TRBV5-1,CASSPPLTSSYNEQFF
14,TRBJ1-5,TRBV10-3,CAISPGQPNQPQHF
14,TRBJ1-5,TRBV2,CASSEDGRNQPQHF
13,TRBJ1-2,TRBV6-2/TRBV6-3,CASSWGTGDGYTF
17,TRBJ2-6,TRBV5-5,CASSWSLPTSGANVLTF
18,TRBJ2-3,TRBV5-4,CASIFTTSGRANTDTQYF
18,TRBJ1-2,TRBV14,CASSQGPGNRGANYGYTF
14,TRBJ2-5,TRBV5-1,CASSAVRTPETQYF
16,TRBJ1-1,TRBV4-2,CASSHLMRGSNTEAFF
15,TRBJ1-1,TRBV12-3/TRBV12-4,CASSRNLQGNTEAFF
15,TRBJ2-5,TRBV6-1,CASSTGTGMSETQYF
15,TRBJ2-7,TRBV30,CAWDPPRQGVREQYF
12,TRBJ2-7,TRBV6-2/TRBV6-3,CASSWTGHEQYF
15,TRBJ2-7,TRBV3-1,CASSQRQGGSYEQYF